The source of this TCR beta chain is a study of blood T cells in healthy people across ages. As for the study in general: In model experiments, template switching was able to capture about one barcoded beta molecule for every two T cells that were present.

It was with a sample-barcoded 5' primer and a J-beta primer mix that a second PCR of roughly 6 to 11 cycles was run. TCRdb reprocessed the 5' RACE reads via MiXCR and lists one record per CDR3 protein. The sample consists of about 780,000 distinct CDR3 sequences, about 26% of them appearing once. Germline values: CDR1 SGHTA, CDR2 FQGNSA. The V segment lost 4 bases and the J segment 6 bases; nucleotides outside the gene matches: 9. This CDR3 region has 16 residues. There are a few counts of this clonotype. These data were also filed under a second study, of T cells of mothers and their children.

The material sequenced was blood. This TCR derives from a boy aged 5 to 17 in good health. The chain is built from TRBV7-2 and TRBJ2-3; 11 nucleotides agree with TRBD1. The CDR3 DNA reads TGTGCCAGCAGCTACCCCGGGACAGGGGGTGGGGATACGCAGTATTTT. Translation: CASSYPGTGGGDTQYF.